This TCR beta chain derives from a study of T cells after yellow fever vaccination. Study-level points and caveats: Weaker, the secondary response peaked sooner, at day 5 versus 15.

TCRdb redid the calling of the 5' RACE reads with MiXCR, one entry per CDR3 protein. The sample yields around 300,000 distinct CDR3 sequences, approximately 4% seen once. On this clonotype itself: The target antigen is unknown.

The CDR3 sequence is 15 residues long. CDR1 is MDHEN, CDR2 SYDVKM, per germline. Trimming cost V 6 bases and J 6 bases; bases outside gene matches: 5. This TCR came from a man between 18 and 35 years old who received the YFV17D yellow fever vaccine. The rearrangement uses TRBV28 and TRBJ1-6; TRBD1 matches at 10 bases. The source material was PBMCs, sampled 15 days after the yellow fever booster vaccination. The CDR3 loop reads CASSPGTGANSPLHF. The DNA for the CDR3 is TGTGCCAGCAGCCCCGGGACAGGGGCTAATTCACCCCTCCACTTT.